The next 9 T cell receptor beta chains were all read from a single sample in a study of OX40 agonist ivuxolimab in advanced cancers. Assay: immunoSEQ multiplex PCR; the TCRdb copy retains only in-frame clones and omits some. This sample has fewer than 35,000 clones, with around 81% found just once. The sample here was CD4+ or CD8+ T cells sorted from blood, taken in a trial of the OX40 agonist ivuxolimab. Source of these receptors: an adult with an advanced solid tumor such as melanoma, head and neck, liver or kidney cancer.

The J gene is TRBJ1-3, the V gene TRBV28; TRBD1 might be the D (5 bases). This CDR3 has 15 residues. The V gene lost 5 bases and the J gene lost 3 bases, with 14 bases spanning the gap. From germline, CDR1 is MDHEN and CDR2 SYDVKM. The CDR3 nucleotides read TGTGCCAGCAGTACTGGGACCCTCTATGGAAACACCATATATTTT. It is translated as CASSTGTLYGNTIYF.

J is TRBJ2-7 and V is TRBV18; D gene unclear. Per the germline V gene, CDR1 is KGHSH and CDR2 is LQKENI. This CDR3 comprises 13 residues. The V end lost 4 bases, the J end lost 4 bases, and 11 bases lay between the germline ends. The CDR3 DNA reads TGTGCCAGCTCACTCCTCGAGAGGTACGAGCAGTACTTC. Protein product: CASSLLERYEQYF.

J is TRBJ1-1 and V is TRBV6-5, with D possibly matching TRBD1 (5 bases). V dropped 8 bases and J dropped 1 base, with 8 bases sitting between them. The CDR3 loop spans 12 amino acids. Germline V gene sequence: CDR1 MNHEY, CDR2 SVGAGI. CDR3 sequence (DNA): TGTGCCAGCGGGACGGCGAACACTGAAGCTTTCTTT. Its protein is CASGTANTEAFF.

This clone was counted a single time. In DNA, the CDR3 is TGTGCCAGCAGCTTAAGTGCCGGGAACACTGAAGCTTTCTTT. Translation gives CASSLSAGNTEAFF. The rearrangement joins TRBV7-8 to TRBJ1-1; D is undetermined. In germline, CDR1 is SGHVS, CDR2 FQNEAQ. This CDR3 contains 14 residues. V shed 2 bases and J shed 1 base, with 8 bases lying between them.

The count of this clone is one. This chain uses TRBV19 with TRBJ1-1; no clear D. In germline, CDR1 is LNHDA, CDR2 SQIVND (reference sequence). V was shortened by 3 bases and J by 1 base, with 6 bases between the two germline ends. This CDR3 comprises 13 residues. The CDR3 DNA follows: TGTGCCAGTAGTATCCGTAGGAACACTGAAGCTTTCTTT. Amino acids: CASSIRRNTEAFF.

This rearrangement joins TRBV6-7 to TRBJ2-7; 8 positions agree with TRBD1. TRBV6-7 is placed among ORFs of uncertain function. The length of the CDR3 is 15 residues. The ends lost 2 bases at V and 6 bases at J; junction bases unmatched: 9. The DNA for the CDR3 is TGTGCCAGCAGTTACACCGGACAGGGCAAAGTCGAGCAGTACTTC. It translates to CASSYTGQGKVEQYF.

This chain links TRBV28 with TRBJ1-2; D is ambiguous. The germline CDR1 and CDR2 sequences are MDHEN and SYDVKM. V shed 5 bases and J shed 4 bases, with 8 bases lying between them. The CDR3 is made up of 12 amino acids. For the CDR3, the DNA is TGTGCCAGCAGTCAGACGGGCTATGGCTACACCTTC. Translated: CASSQTGYGYTF.

The CDR3 loop reads CASKKASTQSRANVLTF. The CDR3 nucleotides are TGTGCCAGCAAGAAGGCTTCCACACAAAGTCGGGCCAACGTCCTGACTTTC. This chain uses TRBV5-8 with TRBJ2-6, with D hard to call. Trimming pared 6 bases from V and 5 bases from J, leaving 21 bases between. The CDR3 spans 17 residues. Germline CDR1 SGHTS, CDR2 YDEGEE.

The J gene is TRBJ2-4, the V gene TRBV19; D tentatively fits TRBD1 or TRBD2 (6 bases each). The CDR3 runs 15 residues. Germline-derived CDR1 and CDR2 are LNHDA and SQIVND (reference sequence). V shed 7 bases and J shed 9 bases, with 22 bases lying between them. This CDR3 reads CASTRGASGRGIQYF. As DNA, the CDR3 is TGTGCCAGTACGAGGGGGGCCTCGGGAAGAGGCATTCAGTACTTC.